This is a list of T cell receptor beta chains from one sample in a study of blood T cell repertoires in COVID-19. Method: immunoSEQ multiplex PCR; TCRdb's copy keeps in-frame clones and lacks some. The profile shows around 250,000 clones, approximately 87% of them singletons. The material sequenced was peripheral blood. These receptors were taken from a man between 60 and 75 years old with acute or convalescent COVID-19. CDR3s include the opening cysteine and the closing phenylalanine or tryptophan. Each record gives: CDR3 protein, CDR3 DNA, clone size, V gene, D gene, J gene. A D gene is named only where the DNA matches it firmly. Clone size is not always given. Where it is, it says once, few, many or a class for expanded clones.

cdr3_aa: CASSPTGASGNTIYF
cdr3_nt: TGTGCCAGCAGCCCCACAGGGGCCTCTGGAAACACCATATATTTT
clone_size: .
v_call: TRBV6-5
d_call: TRBD1
j_call: TRBJ1-3

cdr3_aa: CASSPPTPAEAFF
cdr3_nt: TGTGCCAGCAGTCCACCGACTCCAGCGGAAGCTTTCTTT
clone_size: .
v_call: TRBV28
d_call: .
j_call: TRBJ1-1

cdr3_aa: CAISEGRGNQPQHF
cdr3_nt: TGTGCCATCAGTGAGGGGAGAGGCAATCAGCCCCAGCATTTT
clone_size: .
v_call: TRBV10-3
d_call: .
j_call: TRBJ1-5

cdr3_aa: CASSFRDRTQYF
cdr3_nt: TGTGCCAGCAGTTTCAGGGATCGTACGCAGTATTTT
clone_size: few
v_call: TRBV28
d_call: .
j_call: TRBJ2-3

cdr3_aa: CASSLDVGAETEAFF
cdr3_nt: TGTGCCAGCAGCTTAGATGTGGGGGCGGAAACTGAAGCTTTCTTT
clone_size: .
v_call: TRBV7-6
d_call: .
j_call: TRBJ1-1

cdr3_aa: CASSLGTAYEQYF
cdr3_nt: TGTGCCAGCAGCTTGGGGACAGCCTACGAGCAGTACTTC
clone_size: once
v_call: TRBV11-2
d_call: TRBD1
j_call: TRBJ2-7

cdr3_aa: CASRTGDHQPQHF
cdr3_nt: TGTGCCAGCAGGACAGGGGACCATCAGCCCCAGCATTTT
clone_size: .
v_call: TRBV2
d_call: TRBD1
j_call: TRBJ1-5

cdr3_aa: CASSDGQGFDEQYF
cdr3_nt: TGTGCCAGCTCGGACGGACAGGGTTTCGACGAGCAGTACTTC
clone_size: .
v_call: TRBV18
d_call: TRBD1
j_call: TRBJ2-7

cdr3_aa: CASSSSTGEQYF
cdr3_nt: TGTGCCAGCAGTTCGTCGACGGGCGAGCAGTACTTC
clone_size: .
v_call: TRBV6-5
d_call: .
j_call: TRBJ2-7

cdr3_aa: CASSLGARNYGYTF
cdr3_nt: TGTGCCAGCAGCTTAGGGGCCAGAAACTATGGCTACACCTTC
clone_size: .
v_call: TRBV11-3
d_call: .
j_call: TRBJ1-2

cdr3_aa: CAWLLKDRGDSPLHF
cdr3_nt: TGTGCCTGGTTATTGAAGGACAGGGGCGATTCACCCCTCCACTTT
clone_size: .
v_call: TRBV30
d_call: TRBD1
j_call: TRBJ1-6

cdr3_aa: CASSPQALDSDQHF
cdr3_nt: TGTGCCAGCTCACCACAAGCTTTGGACTCCGACCAGCATTTT
clone_size: .
v_call: TRBV18
d_call: .
j_call: TRBJ1-5

cdr3_aa: CASSQRTGRNTGELFF
cdr3_nt: TGTGCCAGCAGCCAGAGGACAGGGAGGAACACCGGGGAGCTGTTTTTT
clone_size: .
v_call: TRBV3-1/TRBV3-2
d_call: TRBD1
j_call: TRBJ2-2

cdr3_aa: CASSVSGRGVNTQYF
cdr3_nt: TGTGCCAGCAGCGTCAGCGGGAGAGGAGTAAATACGCAGTATTTT
clone_size: .
v_call: TRBV9
d_call: TRBD2
j_call: TRBJ2-3

cdr3_aa: CAWSPPGLAGPTPYEQYF
cdr3_nt: TGTGCCTGGAGTCCTCCGGGACTAGCGGGACCAACCCCCTACGAGCAGTACTTC
clone_size: .
v_call: TRBV30
d_call: TRBD2
j_call: TRBJ2-7

cdr3_aa: CASSPGTSGSDTQYF
cdr3_nt: TGTGCCAGCAGCCCCGGGACTAGCGGTTCAGATACGCAGTATTTT
clone_size: .
v_call: TRBV7-3
d_call: TRBD2
j_call: TRBJ2-3

cdr3_aa: CATSVPGRGANEQFF
cdr3_nt: TGTGCCACCAGTGTACCGGGACGGGGGGCCAATGAGCAGTTCTTC
clone_size: .
v_call: TRBV24-1
d_call: .
j_call: TRBJ2-1

cdr3_aa: CASSLGQEQETQYF
cdr3_nt: TGCGCCAGCAGCTTGGGTCAGGAACAAGAGACCCAGTACTTC
clone_size: .
v_call: TRBV5-1
d_call: .
j_call: TRBJ2-5

cdr3_aa: CASSSWQRGNYGYTF
cdr3_nt: TGTGCCAGCAGCTCTTGGCAGCGAGGGAACTATGGCTACACCTTC
clone_size: .
v_call: TRBV28
d_call: .
j_call: TRBJ1-2

cdr3_aa: CATSDGTGYYEQYF
cdr3_nt: TGTGCCACCAGTGATGGGACAGGGTACTACGAGCAGTACTTC
clone_size: .
v_call: TRBV24-1
d_call: TRBD1
j_call: TRBJ2-7

cdr3_aa: CASSPPWETGDKDTEAFF
cdr3_nt: TGTGCCAGCTCACCACCGTGGGAAACAGGGGATAAGGACACTGAAGCTTTCTTT
clone_size: .
v_call: TRBV18
d_call: TRBD1
j_call: TRBJ1-1

cdr3_aa: CASLVGNQPQHF
cdr3_nt: TGTGCCAGCTTAGTAGGCAATCAGCCCCAGCATTTT
clone_size: .
v_call: TRBV28
d_call: .
j_call: TRBJ1-5

cdr3_aa: CASSQERAGNYGYTF
cdr3_nt: TGTGCCAGCAGCCAAGAGAGGGCCGGGAACTATGGCTACACCTTC
clone_size: once
v_call: TRBV4-2
d_call: .
j_call: TRBJ1-2

cdr3_aa: CSVEAASYEQYF
cdr3_nt: TGCAGCGTTGAGGCGGCTTCCTACGAGCAGTACTTC
clone_size: .
v_call: TRBV29-1
d_call: .
j_call: TRBJ2-7

cdr3_aa: CASSGPRGNYGYTF
cdr3_nt: TGTGCCAGCAGCGGCCCGCGGGGGAACTATGGCTACACCTTC
clone_size: .
v_call: TRBV7-2
d_call: .
j_call: TRBJ1-2

cdr3_aa: CATSDRYNEQFF
cdr3_nt: TGTGCCACCAGTGACCGTTACAATGAGCAGTTCTTC
clone_size: .
v_call: TRBV24-1
d_call: .
j_call: TRBJ2-1

cdr3_aa: CASSLRQTNTGELFF
cdr3_nt: TGCGCCAGCAGCTTGCGACAGACGAACACCGGGGAGCTGTTTTTT
clone_size: few
v_call: TRBV5-1
d_call: .
j_call: TRBJ2-2

cdr3_aa: CASSLGAGEQETQYF
cdr3_nt: TGTGCCAGCAGCTTAGGCGCAGGCGAACAAGAGACCCAGTACTTC
clone_size: .
v_call: TRBV7-2
d_call: .
j_call: TRBJ2-5

cdr3_aa: CASSFGRGGYNEQFF
cdr3_nt: TGTGCCAGCAGTTTCGGACGGGGAGGATACAATGAGCAGTTCTTC
clone_size: .
v_call: TRBV27
d_call: .
j_call: TRBJ2-1

cdr3_aa: CASSIDRVGNQPQHF
cdr3_nt: TGCGCCAGCAGCATCGACAGGGTAGGAAATCAGCCCCAGCATTTT
clone_size: .
v_call: TRBV4-3
d_call: TRBD1
j_call: TRBJ1-5

cdr3_aa: CASSLERGGYGYTF
cdr3_nt: TGTGCCAGCAGCTTAGAAAGGGGGGGCTATGGCTACACCTTC
clone_size: few
v_call: TRBV11-2
d_call: .
j_call: TRBJ1-2

cdr3_aa: CASSLRFGGANTGELFF
cdr3_nt: TGTGCCAGCAGCCTCCGGTTTGGGGGGGCGAACACCGGGGAGCTGTTTTTT
clone_size: .
v_call: TRBV9
d_call: TRBD2
j_call: TRBJ2-2

cdr3_aa: CASSLGTANTGELFF
cdr3_nt: TGTGCCAGCAGCTTAGGGACAGCGAACACCGGGGAGCTGTTTTTT
clone_size: .
v_call: TRBV7-3
d_call: TRBD1
j_call: TRBJ2-2

cdr3_aa: CASVGQPAIGYTF
cdr3_nt: TGTGCCAGCGTTGGACAGCCGGCTATTGGCTACACCTTC
clone_size: .
v_call: TRBV28
d_call: .
j_call: TRBJ1-2

cdr3_aa: CASSLTRNNEQFF
cdr3_nt: TGTGCCAGCAGCTTAACTAGAAACAATGAGCAGTTCTTC
clone_size: .
v_call: TRBV7-3
d_call: .
j_call: TRBJ2-1

cdr3_aa: CASSLRQEQYF
cdr3_nt: TGTGCCAGCAGTCTACGACAGGAGCAGTACTTC
clone_size: .
v_call: TRBV6-5
d_call: .
j_call: TRBJ2-7

cdr3_aa: CAISESGVNSPLHF
cdr3_nt: TGTGCCATCAGTGAGTCCGGGGTGAATTCACCCCTCCACTTT
clone_size: .
v_call: TRBV10-3
d_call: .
j_call: TRBJ1-6

cdr3_aa: CASSYSRTPGGGYTF
cdr3_nt: TGTGCCAGCAGTTACTCAAGAACGCCGGGGGGTGGCTACACCTTC
clone_size: .
v_call: TRBV6-2/TRBV6-3
d_call: .
j_call: TRBJ1-2

cdr3_aa: CASRLEPRRERENHNEQFF
cdr3_nt: TGTGCAAGTCGCTTAGAGCCCCGGAGGGAGCGGGAGAACCACAATGAGCAGTTCTTC
clone_size: .
v_call: TRBV12-2
d_call: .
j_call: TRBJ2-1

cdr3_aa: CASSSSGLASYNEQFF
cdr3_nt: TGTGCCAGCAGCTCCTCGGGACTAGCTTCCTACAATGAGCAGTTCTTC
clone_size: .
v_call: TRBV11-2
d_call: TRBD2
j_call: TRBJ2-1

cdr3_aa: CSVAGTGITEAFF
cdr3_nt: TGCAGCGTTGCCGGGACAGGTATCACTGAAGCTTTCTTT
clone_size: .
v_call: TRBV29-1
d_call: TRBD1
j_call: TRBJ1-1

cdr3_aa: CASSQLRGVGYNEQFF
cdr3_nt: TGTGCCAGCAGCCAGCTGCGGGGAGTGGGTTACAATGAGCAGTTCTTC
clone_size: .
v_call: TRBV14
d_call: .
j_call: TRBJ2-1

cdr3_aa: CASSPTGSNQPQHF
cdr3_nt: TGTGCCAGCAGCCCCACGGGTAGCAATCAGCCCCAGCATTTT
clone_size: .
v_call: TRBV7-3
d_call: .
j_call: TRBJ1-5

cdr3_aa: CASIWDTGRPNTEAFF
cdr3_nt: TGTGCCAGCATCTGGGATACCGGGAGGCCGAACACTGAAGCTTTCTTT
clone_size: .
v_call: TRBV2
d_call: .
j_call: TRBJ1-1

cdr3_aa: CASSVDRGSEKLFF
cdr3_nt: TGTGCCAGCAGCGTGGACAGGGGGAGTGAAAAACTGTTTTTT
clone_size: .
v_call: TRBV6-5
d_call: TRBD1
j_call: TRBJ1-4

cdr3_aa: CASSERGTGSYEQYF
cdr3_nt: TGTGCCAGCAGTGAAAGGGGGACAGGGTCCTACGAGCAGTACTTC
clone_size: .
v_call: TRBV6-1
d_call: TRBD1
j_call: TRBJ2-7

cdr3_aa: CASSDRGDTGELFF
cdr3_nt: TGTGCCAGTTCGGACAGGGGAGACACCGGGGAGCTGTTTTTT
clone_size: .
v_call: TRBV19
d_call: TRBD1
j_call: TRBJ2-2

cdr3_aa: CASSRGGQWGELFF
cdr3_nt: TGTGCCAGCAGCCGTGGGGGCCAGTGGGGAGAGCTGTTTTTT
clone_size: .
v_call: TRBV7-9
d_call: .
j_call: TRBJ2-2

cdr3_aa: CASSQSDGEAFF
cdr3_nt: TGTGCCAGCAGCCAATCGGATGGGGAGGCTTTCTTT
clone_size: .
v_call: TRBV3-1/TRBV3-2
d_call: .
j_call: TRBJ1-1

cdr3_aa: CASSYRQTVRRFF
cdr3_nt: TGTGCCAGCAGTTACCGTCAGACTGTCCGCCGGTTCTTC
clone_size: .
v_call: TRBV6-2/TRBV6-3
d_call: .
j_call: TRBJ2-1

cdr3_aa: CAWTTGLAGGPSIGELFF
cdr3_nt: TGTGCCTGGACTACGGGACTAGCGGGAGGGCCCTCGATAGGGGAGCTGTTTTTT
clone_size: .
v_call: TRBV30
d_call: TRBD2
j_call: TRBJ2-2